The entry below describes one T cell receptor (beta chain). The sample originates from a study of blood T cell repertoires in COVID-19. The overall study: Sources were T cells, B-cell-depleted T cells, or PBMCs; the material itself was cDNA or gDNA.

Authors' data handling: Reference gene primers were amplified, and this amplification served to estimate nucleated cell counts. Measured with immunoSEQ multiplex PCR; TCRdb has only the in-frame clones, and not every one. The DNA was the basis for D and trimming; V, J and clone size are from that table. The sample holds about 220,000 clones, roughly four fifths seen once. This TCR came from a woman between 65 and 79 years old with acute or convalescent COVID-19. Material: peripheral blood.

The CDR3 here is CASSSGLRETQYF. DNA for the CDR3: TGTGCCAGCAGTTCAGGGCTTCGGGAGACCCAGTACTTC. This chain joins TRBV7-2 and TRBJ2-5; possibly TRBD1 for D (5 bases). Trimming cost V 6 bases and J 5 bases, with 13 bases left between them. Germline V CDR1 and CDR2: SGHTA, FQGNSA. The CDR3 sequence is 13 residues long. The full variable domain, completed using reference TRBV7-2 and TRBJ2-5, is GAGVSQSPSNKVTEKGKDVELRCDPISGHTALYWYRQSLGQGLEFLIYFQGNSAPDKSGLPSDRFSAERTGGSVSTLTIQRTQQEDSAVYLCASSSGLRETQYFGPGTRLLVL.